One and the same sample provided the 25 T cell receptor beta chains below, sequenced in a study of T-cell memory formation after mild COVID-19. TCRdb called the 5' RACE reads again in MiXCR, with one record for every CDR3 protein. There are around 500,000 distinct CDR3 sequences in the sample; about 20% occur only once, and roughly an eighth lies in the top ten. The sample comprised PBMCs or a T cell subset sorted from them (not recorded which). The origin of the receptors is an adult woman who had mild COVID-19 (a few samples of this study predate the infection). Cell type and time point are not known.

The J gene is TRBJ2-1, the V gene TRBV7-9; D may be TRBD2 (6 bases). The CDR3 is 16 amino acids. Per germline, CDR1 SEHNR and CDR2 FQNEAQ (reference sequence). V lost 3 bases to trimming and J lost 3 bases, with 15 bases between them. The CDR3 bases are TGTGCCAGCAGCTTCAAGGCGGACTACTACTACAATGAGCAGTTCTTC. Its translation is CASSFKADYYYNEQFF.

This clonotype came up a few times. The chain carries TRBV7-2 and TRBJ1-2, with 8 bases matching TRBD1. The CDR3 loop spans 14 amino acids. Germline V gives CDR1 SGHTA, CDR2 FQGNSA. V lost 2 bases to trimming and J lost 6 bases; unmatched junction nucleotides: 5. The CDR3, as DNA: TGTGCCAGCAGCTTACAGGGGGCCCGGAATGGCTACACCTTC. Amino acids: CASSLQGARNGYTF.

This clonotype was picked up a small number of times. This chain joins TRBV6-5 and TRBJ2-1, with 10 bases matching TRBD2. The CDR3 runs to 17 residues. Germline V gene data show CDR1 as MNHEY and CDR2 as SVGAGI. The ends lost 6 bases at V and 0 bases at J; junction bases unmatched: 8. The CDR3 loop reads CASRRTSGTYSYNEQFF. DNA for the CDR3: TGTGCCAGCAGGAGGACTAGCGGAACCTACTCCTACAATGAGCAGTTCTTC.

This clonotype was detected only a few times. This chain uses TRBV7-9 with TRBJ2-7; the match to TRBD2 covers 12 bases. The CDR3 is 16 residues long. Losses at the gene ends were 0 bases for V and 5 bases for J; bases not matched to a gene: 5. Per the germline V gene, CDR1 is SEHNR and CDR2 is FQNEAQ (reference sequence). The CDR3, as DNA: TGTGCCAGCAGCTTAGCGCAACTAGCGGGGGGCCACGAGCAGTACTTC. Amino acid sequence: CASSLAQLAGGHEQYF.

This chain links TRBV29-1 with TRBJ1-3; 10 positions agree with TRBD1. Germline V CDR1 and CDR2: SQVTM, ANQGSEA. Losses at the gene ends were 0 bases for V and 6 bases for J; bases not matched to a gene: 11. The CDR3 is 17 residues long. DNA of the CDR3: TGCAGCGTTGAAGATCTCGGGACAGGGGACGTGGAAAACACCATATATTTT. Its protein is CSVEDLGTGDVENTIYF.

This clonotype came up a few times. The V gene is TRBV19, the J gene TRBJ2-1, with D tentatively TRBD1 or TRBD2 (7 bases each). The CDR3 covers 15 residues. The V end was cut by 6 bases, the J end by 3 bases, with 15 bases between. Germline V CDR1 and CDR2: LNHDA, SQIVND (reference sequence). CDR3 sequence (DNA): TGTGCCAGTAGCGCGACAGGGACTATCTACAATGAGCAGTTCTTC. Amino acids: CASSATGTIYNEQFF.

The gene calls are TRBV19 and TRBJ1-5, with TRBD1 matching over 9 bases. The CDR3 covers 16 residues. From germline, CDR1 is LNHDA and CDR2 SQIVND (reference sequence). V lost 6 bases to trimming and J lost 3 bases; unmatched junction nucleotides: 9. For the CDR3, the DNA is TGTGCCAGTAGGGGGACAGGGAAGAAGATCAATCAGCCCCAGCATTTT. It translates to CASRGTGKKINQPQHF. The full variable domain, its missing parts supplied by reference TRBV19 and TRBJ1-5, is DGGITQSPKYLFRKEGQNVTLSCEQNLNHDAMYWYRQDPGQGLRLIYYSQIVNDFQKGDIAEGYSVSREKKESFPLTVTSAQKNPTAFYLCASRGTGKKINQPQHFGDGTRLSIL.

This clonotype appeared a few times. This chain joins TRBV12-3 or TRBV12-4 and TRBJ2-7; D perhaps matches TRBD1 (6 bases). Trimming removed 5 bases from V and 1 base from J, with 15 bases in between. CDR3 length equals 15 residues. CDR3 DNA: TGTGCCAGCAGTGTTTCCGGGACACTTTCCTACGAGCAGTACTTC. This codes for CASSVSGTLSYEQYF.

This clonotype has more than one count but fewer than ten. The V gene is TRBV30, the J gene TRBJ2-7; D is unresolved. Between the trimmed V and J ends, which lost 3 bases and 2 bases, there was a span of 8 bases. In germline, CDR1 is GTSNPN, CDR2 SVGIG (reference sequence). The CDR3 runs 12 residues. CDR3 DNA sequence: TGTGCCTGGAGGGACGGAACCTACGAGCAGTACTTC. It specifies CAWRDGTYEQYF.

DNA of the CDR3: TGTGCCAGCAGTTACGGTGCGGGACAGGGGTTTTTCTACGAGCAGTACTTC. Amino acid sequence: CASSYGAGQGFFYEQYF. The rearrangement uses TRBV6-5 and TRBJ2-7, with 10 bases lining up with TRBD1. This CDR3 is built from 17 residues. Losses at the gene ends were 2 bases for V and 3 bases for J; bases not matched to a gene: 10. In germline, CDR1 is MNHEY, CDR2 SVGAGI.

The genes are TRBV9 and TRBJ2-2; unclear D gene. CDR1 SGDLS and CDR2 YYNGEE come from the germline V gene. This CDR3 has 14 amino acids. Trimming cost V 6 bases and J 3 bases, with 12 bases left between them. In DNA, the CDR3 is TGTGCCAGCACTCTGAAACTTGACACCGGGGAGCTGTTTTTT. It yields the protein CASTLKLDTGELFF.

This clonotype was seen repeatedly, ten times or more. The chain carries TRBV12-3 or TRBV12-4 and TRBJ2-2, with 7 bases that match TRBD2. V gave up 3 bases and J gave up 5 bases; unmatched junction bases: 0. There are 13 residues in the CDR3. The CDR3 nucleotides are TGTGCCAGCAGTTTCGGGGGGACCGGGGAGCTGTTTTTT. Translated, it gives CASSFGGTGELFF.

The rearrangement uses TRBV4-2 and TRBJ2-1, with 9 positions matching TRBD2. Losses at the gene ends were 0 bases for V and 6 bases for J; bases not matched to a gene: 6. Germline V lookup: CDR1 LGHNA, CDR2 YNFKEQ. The CDR3 length is 16 residues. CDR3 DNA sequence: TGTGCCAGCAGCCAAGATCTCCAGCGGGAGGTCAATGAGCAGTTCTTC. It is translated as CASSQDLQREVNEQFF.

The chain joins TRBV5-6 to TRBJ1-2, with D unresolved. V was cut by 0 bases and J by 5 bases, with 14 bases left in between. The length of the CDR3 is 15 residues. Germline CDR1 is SGHDT and CDR2 is YYEEEE. As DNA, the CDR3 is TGTGCCAGCAGCTTGGCCGGCGACGGTGGTTATGGCTACACCTTC. Its translation is CASSLAGDGGYGYTF. Filled out from reference TRBV5-6 and TRBJ1-2, the complete variable domain reads DAGVTQSPTHLIKTRGQQVTLRCSPKSGHDTVSWYQQALGQGPQFIFQYYEEEERQRGNFPDRFSGHQFPNYSSELNVNALLLGDSALYLCASSLAGDGGYGYTFGSGTRLTVV.

The chain combines TRBV7-2 with TRBJ1-5; no firm D call. The CDR3 is 13 amino acids. Trimming took 5 bases from V and 7 from J, leaving 12 bases between them. CDR1 is SGHTA and CDR2 is FQGNSA in the germline V gene. Here the CDR3 reads CASSQLGGQPQHF. CDR3 sequence (DNA): TGTGCCAGCAGCCAGCTGGGAGGACAGCCCCAGCATTTT.

This clonotype was seen at least ten times. The chain links TRBV2 to TRBJ2-7; a weak D match, TRBD2 (5 bases). Trimming shortened V by 11 bases and J by 3 bases, and 20 bases separated the two germline ends. The CDR3 is 14 amino acids. Germline V lookup: CDR1 SNHLY, CDR2 FYNNEI. CDR3 loop: CAGKRSIRDYEQYF. The CDR3 nucleotides read TGTGCCGGAAAAAGGAGCATTCGGGACTACGAGCAGTACTTC.

A few counts support this clonotype. The chain couples TRBV6-2 or TRBV6-3 to TRBJ1-2, with 8 bases identical to TRBD1. This CDR3 is 15 amino acids long. The V segment lost 7 bases and the J segment 4 bases; nucleotides outside the gene matches: 11. The germline CDR1 and CDR2 sequences are MNHEY and SVGEGT. The CDR3 nucleotides are TGTGCCAGCATCGACGGAGGGACAGGCGCCTATGGCTACACCTTC. Its translation is CASIDGGTGAYGYTF.

This clonotype occurred a few times. The chain couples TRBV20-1 to TRBJ2-7; D possibly uses TRBD1 or TRBD2 (7 bases each). The germline V gene has CDR1 DFQATT and CDR2 SNEGSKA (reference sequence). The CDR3 loop spans 12 amino acids. The ends were cut back, 5 bases at V and 7 bases at J, with 15 bases in the middle. The CDR3 DNA reads as TGCAGTGCTCCCGGGACAGCGGGAGAGCAGTACTTC. Its translation: CSAPGTAGEQYF.

The sample holds a few counts of this clonotype. The chain employs TRBV4-1 and TRBJ2-6, with D possibly TRBD2 on 6 matching bases. Germline values: CDR1 MGHRA, CDR2 YSYEKL. Trimming cost V 8 bases and J 1 base, with 12 bases left between them. The CDR3 loop spans 15 amino acids. The CDR3 coding sequence is TGCGCCAGCTATGGCGGGGCGTCTGGGGCCAACGTCCTGACTTTC. Protein: CASYGGASGANVLTF.

CDR3 sequence (DNA): TGCAGTGCTTCTGACGTAGCGGGAGCCAGGAATGAGCAGTTCTTC. It translates to CSASDVAGARNEQFF. V and J are TRBV20-1 and TRBJ2-1, with TRBD2 matching 9 bases. From germline, CDR1 is DFQATT and CDR2 SNEGSKA (reference sequence). The CDR3 runs to 15 residues. Unmatched junction bases numbered 12, after V lost 5 bases and J lost 7 bases.

J is TRBJ2-2 and V is TRBV23-1; 9 positions agree with TRBD1. TRBV23-1 is flagged as an ORF with uncertain function. Trimming took 2 bases from V and 7 from J; bases not matched to a gene: 11. The CDR3 runs to 17 residues. Written as DNA, the CDR3 is TGCGCCAGCAGTCAACGCGCTGGGACAGGGAAAAGCGGGGAGCTGTTTTTT. As protein: CASSQRAGTGKSGELFF.

This chain links TRBV12-5 with TRBJ2-7, with D unresolved. There are 13 residues in the CDR3. Per germline, CDR1 LGHNT and CDR2 FRNRAP. Trimming removed 1 base at V and 6 bases at J, with 10 bases between. In DNA form, the CDR3 reads TGTGCTAGTGGTTTGGGGTTGGTACTCGAGCAGTACTTC. Its translation is CASGLGLVLEQYF.

This rearrangement joins TRBV9 to TRBJ1-3, with a weak D call TRBD1 (5 bases). The CDR3 has 15 amino acids. The V gene lost 0 bases and the J gene lost 4 bases, with 11 bases spanning the gap. In germline, CDR1 is SGDLS, CDR2 YYNGEE. This CDR3 reads CASSVEGPPGNTIYF. The CDR3 DNA reads as TGTGCCAGCAGCGTAGAGGGACCTCCAGGAAACACCATATATTTT.

In its sample, this clonotype was seen a few times. The chain combines TRBV4-1 with TRBJ2-5; a weak D match, TRBD2 (6 bases). Germline CDR1 and CDR2: MGHRA and YSYEKL. This CDR3 spans 15 amino acids. Deletions cut 0 bases from V and 5 bases from J, with 13 bases between. This CDR3 is CASSQDRPSDETQYF. CDR3 in DNA: TGCGCCAGCAGCCAAGATAGGCCTAGCGATGAGACCCAGTACTTC.

The chain combines TRBV7-2 with TRBJ1-1; D unresolved. Between the trimmed V and J ends, which lost 5 bases and 4 bases, there was a span of 14 bases. The CDR3 is made up of 14 amino acids. In germline, CDR1 is SGHTA, CDR2 FQGNSA. This CDR3 is CASSLAWGGTEAFF. The CDR3 coding sequence is TGTGCCAGCAGCCTCGCCTGGGGAGGCACTGAAGCTTTCTTT.